This T cell receptor beta chain was retrieved from a study of control samples from healthy donors and cancer patients. The germline V and J ends were trimmed by 6 bases and 5 bases, with 5 bases remaining between them. Germline CDR1 is ENHRY and CDR2 is SYGVKD. This CDR3 is built from 11 residues. TCRdb's table, derived via immunoSEQ multiplex PCR, lists solely in-frame clones and lacks some. Seen here are approximately 170,000 clones, roughly 89% observed once, and the top ten hold 1.3% to 1.5%. The sample consisted of blood. The rearrangement links TRBV10-3 to TRBJ2-1; D unclear. This TCR was sampled from a woman aged 50 to 60 in good health. Written as DNA, the CDR3 is TGTGCCATCAGCCGGGACAATGAGCAGTTCTTC. Translated, it gives CAISRDNEQFF.